The clone carrying this T cell receptor (beta chain) showed up just once. The target antigen is unknown. The record originates from a study of T-cell memory formation after mild COVID-19. Study-wide points: Some SARS-CoV-2-responding clones were already detected in memory before infection.

There are 12 residues in the CDR3. In germline, CDR1 is SNHLY, CDR2 FYNNEI. The germline V and J ends were trimmed by 4 bases and 6 bases, with 7 bases remaining between them. TCRdb reprocessed the 5' RACE reads with MiXCR, giving one entry per CDR3 protein. The sample lists some 210,000 distinct CDR3 sequences, around 25% seen once, with approximately 10% in the top ten. The chain employs TRBV2 and TRBJ1-5; unclear D gene. This TCR was sampled from an adult woman who had mild COVID-19 (a few samples of this study predate the infection). Cell type and time point are not known. The sequenced sample was PBMCs or a T cell subset sorted from them (not recorded which). CDR3 DNA: TGTGCCAGCAGTGTGCCGGGTCAGCCCCAGCATTTT. Its translation is CASSVPGQPQHF.